This T cell receptor beta chain came from a study of T cells in localized non-small cell lung cancer. The CDR3 has 13 residues. V was clipped by 5 bases and J by 3 bases; unmatched bases: 2. Germline values: CDR1 LNHDA, CDR2 SQIVND (reference sequence). Sequenced by immunoSEQ multiplex PCR; TCRdb stores in-frame clones only, minus some. Among 45,000 to 60,000 clones listed, 85% to 90% were seen once. On this clone: The antigen is undetermined.

Overall study results and limits: Uninvolved adjacent lung showed peak T cell clonality, exceeding tumor.

This sequence joins TRBV19 and TRBJ2-7; TRBD1 agrees at 9 bases. The sequence came from a man aged 40-75 years with stage II lung adenocarcinoma. Sequenced here: PBMCs, sampled before any cancer treatment. Written as DNA, the CDR3 is TGTGCCAGTAGTCTGGGACAGGGCTACGAGCAGTACTTC. Translated: CASSLGQGYEQYF.